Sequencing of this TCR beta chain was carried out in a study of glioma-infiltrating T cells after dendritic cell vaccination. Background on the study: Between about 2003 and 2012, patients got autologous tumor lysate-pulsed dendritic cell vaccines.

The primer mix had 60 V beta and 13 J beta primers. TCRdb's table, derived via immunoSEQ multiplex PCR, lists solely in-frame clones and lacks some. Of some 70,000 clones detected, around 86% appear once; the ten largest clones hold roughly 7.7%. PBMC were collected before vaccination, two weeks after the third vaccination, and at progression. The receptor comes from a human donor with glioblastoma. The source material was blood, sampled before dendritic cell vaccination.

The CDR3 coding sequence is TGCGCCAGCAGCTTCTCCGGTGTTGAGCCCCAGCATTTT. Amino acids: CASSFSGVEPQHF. The rearrangement uses TRBV5-1 and TRBJ1-5; no firm D call. Germline values: CDR1 SGHRS, CDR2 YFSETQ. The CDR3 runs 13 residues. Trimming pared 2 bases from V and 8 bases from J, leaving 11 bases between.